What follows describes a single T cell receptor (beta chain). The data stem from a study of control samples from healthy donors and cancer patients. TCRdb keeps only in-frame clones here, not all; method: immunoSEQ multiplex PCR. The repertoire holds about 120,000 clones, with 92% as singletons. In germline, CDR1 is MDHEN, CDR2 SYDVKM. Trimming cost V 3 bases and J 4 bases, with 13 bases left between them. The CDR3 runs to 15 residues. The receptor comes from a woman between 50 and 59 years old in good health. The gene calls are TRBV28 and TRBJ1-5, with D maybe TRBD1 (5 bases). The sequenced sample consisted of blood. CDR3 bases: TGTGCCAGCAGTTTGGGGCACCCGGGTAATCAGCCCCAGCATTTT. Protein product: CASSLGHPGNQPQHF. The variable domain in full, with the rest retrieved from reference TRBV28 and TRBJ1-5, is DVKVTQSSRYLVKRTGEKVFLECVQDMDHENMFWYRQDPGLGLRLIYFSYDVKMKEKGDIPEGYSVSREKKERFSLILESASTNQTSMYLCASSLGHPGNQPQHFGDGTRLSIL.